This T cell receptor beta chain comes out of a study of shared clonotypes between healthy human individuals. As for this clone: Its antigen is as yet unknown.

Each sample came from a Caucasian adult donor living in Nashville, Tennessee. General study findings and limits: Rarefaction demonstrated incomplete sorted-subset sequencing despite large depth.

Germline V lookup: CDR1 SEHNR, CDR2 FQNEAQ (reference sequence). V was shortened by 1 base and J by 0 bases, with 4 bases between the two germline ends. This CDR3 is 14 amino acids long. On sorted subsets, replicate PCRs used about 200 ng DNA, or tens of thousands of T cell genomes. The protocol was immunoSEQ multiplex PCR, while the TCRdb copy is restricted to in-frame clones and leaves out a portion. The table lists about 1 million clones, 70% to 80% of them singletons. This sequence was found in a young man in good health. Sequencing used memory CD4+ T cells sorted from blood. Documented subset: CD45RA-negative fraction. The chain couples TRBV7-9 to TRBJ1-5; unclear D gene. CDR3 amino acids: CASSLGASNQPQHF. The CDR3 DNA sequence: TGTGCCAGCAGCTTAGGAGCTAGCAATCAGCCCCAGCATTTT.